A selection of T cell receptor beta chains follows, all from one sample in a study of control samples from healthy donors and cancer patients. Generated by immunoSEQ multiplex PCR, the TCRdb table keeps only in-frame clones and is missing some. The sample shows approximately 120,000 clones, 90% of them seen only once. The sequenced sample consisted of blood. These receptors were obtained from a human donor in good health. The donor label of this sample is uncertain. Both conserved end residues are part of each CDR3. The D gene is left open where the match is weak. Part of the rows lack a size; the others show once, few, many or a class for expanded clones.

J gene: TRBJ1-1
D gene: .
clone size: .
V gene: TRBV2
CDR3 DNA: TGTGCCAGCACCGCAGGAGAAGGCACTGAAGCTTTCTTT
CDR3 protein: CASTAGEGTEAFF

J gene: TRBJ2-2
D gene: .
clone size: few
V gene: TRBV30
CDR3 DNA: TGTGCCTGGAGTGTAAAAAAGGTTTTGGCCGGGGAGCTGTTTTTT
CDR3 protein: CAWSVKKVLAGELFF

J gene: TRBJ1-1
D gene: .
clone size: .
V gene: TRBV12-3/TRBV12-4
CDR3 DNA: TGTGCCAGCAGCCCCAGGGGGAACACTGAAGCTTTCTTT
CDR3 protein: CASSPRGNTEAFF

J gene: TRBJ1-6
D gene: TRBD1
clone size: once
V gene: TRBV7-8
CDR3 DNA: TGTGCCAGCAGCTTCGCACAACAGGGGTACCCCCCCCTCCACTTT
CDR3 protein: CASSFAQQGYPPLHF

J gene: TRBJ1-6
D gene: TRBD1
clone size: .
V gene: TRBV6-5
CDR3 DNA: TGTGCCAGTGGGACAGGGGGGTCTTCACCCCTCCACTTT
CDR3 protein: CASGTGGSSPLHF

J gene: TRBJ1-1
D gene: .
clone size: .
V gene: TRBV10-1
CDR3 DNA: TGCGCCAGCAGTGACGGGACCTGGGACACTGAAGCTTTCTTT
CDR3 protein: CASSDGTWDTEAFF

J gene: TRBJ2-6
D gene: .
clone size: .
V gene: TRBV5-6
CDR3 DNA: TGTGCCAGCAGCTTATACAGGTTAGAGGGGGCCAACGTCCTGACTTTC
CDR3 protein: CASSLYRLEGANVLTF

J gene: TRBJ2-3
D gene: TRBD2
clone size: .
V gene: TRBV10-2
CDR3 DNA: TGCGCCAGCAGACCTCTAGCGGGGGGTACAGATACGCAGTATTTT
CDR3 protein: CASRPLAGGTDTQYF

J gene: TRBJ1-6
D gene: .
clone size: .
V gene: TRBV19
CDR3 DNA: TGTGCCAGTAGTCCCGCGGTGACGAGTCGGTCCCTCCACTTT
CDR3 protein: CASSPAVTSRSLHF

J gene: TRBJ2-5
D gene: .
clone size: .
V gene: TRBV20-1
CDR3 DNA: TGCAGTGCTGTACAAGAGACCCAGTACTTC
CDR3 protein: CSAVQETQYF

J gene: TRBJ1-3
D gene: .
clone size: .
V gene: TRBV3-1/TRBV3-2
CDR3 DNA: TGTGCCAGCAGCCAGACAAACTCTGGAAACACCATATATTTT
CDR3 protein: CASSQTNSGNTIYF

J gene: TRBJ1-2
D gene: .
clone size: .
V gene: TRBV29-1
CDR3 DNA: TGCAGCGTTGAACATGGTGGCTACACCTTC
CDR3 protein: CSVEHGGYTF

J gene: TRBJ2-7
D gene: .
clone size: .
V gene: TRBV11-3
CDR3 DNA: TGTGCCAGCAGCTTAGAAGCGGACAGTAAGCAGTACTTC
CDR3 protein: CASSLEADSKQYF

J gene: TRBJ2-1
D gene: .
clone size: .
V gene: TRBV10-1
CDR3 DNA: TGCGCCAGCAGTGCTTTAGGCCGGCAGTTCTTC
CDR3 protein: CASSALGRQFF

J gene: TRBJ2-2
D gene: .
clone size: .
V gene: TRBV11-3
CDR3 DNA: TGTGCCAGCAGCTTTCGGAGGACCGGGGAGCTGTTTTTT
CDR3 protein: CASSFRRTGELFF

J gene: TRBJ2-3
D gene: .
clone size: .
V gene: TRBV19
CDR3 DNA: TGTGCCACCCTTCCAACCCTCCAGGGATTTGGAACAGATACGCAGTATTTT
CDR3 protein: CATLPTLQGFGTDTQYF

J gene: TRBJ2-2
D gene: TRBD2
clone size: .
V gene: TRBV24-1
CDR3 DNA: TGTGCCTCTGGGCGGGGGGCCTTCGCCGGGGAGCTGTTTTTT
CDR3 protein: CASGRGAFAGELFF

J gene: TRBJ1-1
D gene: .
clone size: .
V gene: TRBV6-5
CDR3 DNA: TGTGCCAGCGATCGGGGGCTGGCTGAAGCTTTCTTT
CDR3 protein: CASDRGLAEAFF

J gene: TRBJ2-7
D gene: .
clone size: .
V gene: TRBV7-7
CDR3 DNA: TGTGCCAGCAGCGTTCGGGCAGGGGCTTACAACGAGCAGTACTTC
CDR3 protein: CASSVRAGAYNEQYF

J gene: TRBJ1-1
D gene: TRBD1
clone size: .
V gene: TRBV6-6
CDR3 DNA: TGTGCCAGCAACCCAGAGGGGGCCGGGCTGAACACTGAAGCTTTCTTT
CDR3 protein: CASNPEGAGLNTEAFF

J gene: TRBJ1-5
D gene: .
clone size: .
V gene: TRBV10-3
CDR3 DNA: TGTGCCATCAGTCGCGATTTGGATCAGCCCCAGCATTTT
CDR3 protein: CAISRDLDQPQHF

J gene: TRBJ2-3
D gene: .
clone size: .
V gene: TRBV7-3
CDR3 DNA: TGTGCCAGCAGCTTATCAACTAGCACAGATACGCAGTATTTT
CDR3 protein: CASSLSTSTDTQYF

J gene: TRBJ2-5
D gene: .
clone size: once
V gene: TRBV27
CDR3 DNA: TGTGCCAGCAGAAGGGGGAGTACCCAGTACTTC
CDR3 protein: CASRRGSTQYF

J gene: TRBJ2-7
D gene: .
clone size: .
V gene: TRBV23-1
CDR3 DNA: TGCGCCAGCAGTCAATCTAGGCGCAGGGCGAGCTCCTACGAGCAGTACTTC
CDR3 protein: CASSQSRRRASSYEQYF

J gene: TRBJ1-2
D gene: .
clone size: .
V gene: TRBV5-1
CDR3 DNA: TGCGCCAGCAGCTTGTCTGGGGGTGGCTACACCTTC
CDR3 protein: CASSLSGGGYTF

J gene: TRBJ1-1
D gene: TRBD1
clone size: .
V gene: TRBV19
CDR3 DNA: TGTGCCAGTATATCGAGGGGGCTTTACACTGAAGCTTTCTTT
CDR3 protein: CASISRGLYTEAFF

J gene: TRBJ1-6
D gene: .
clone size: .
V gene: TRBV19
CDR3 DNA: TGTGCCAGTAGTACGACGGTTGATTCACCCCTCCACTTT
CDR3 protein: CASSTTVDSPLHF

J gene: TRBJ2-1
D gene: TRBD1
clone size: .
V gene: TRBV19
CDR3 DNA: TGTGCCAGTAGTATAATAATGGGGGACAGGGTCGGGTTTGATGAGCAGTTCTTC
CDR3 protein: CASSIIMGDRVGFDEQFF

J gene: TRBJ2-7
D gene: TRBD1
clone size: .
V gene: TRBV7-7
CDR3 DNA: TGTGCCAGCAGCTTCGACAGGGGTAGCGAGCAGTACTTC
CDR3 protein: CASSFDRGSEQYF

J gene: TRBJ1-2
D gene: TRBD1
clone size: .
V gene: TRBV5-5
CDR3 DNA: TGTGCCAGCAGCTTGAAACCCGGGACAGCCTATGGCTACACCTTC
CDR3 protein: CASSLKPGTAYGYTF

J gene: TRBJ1-4
D gene: .
clone size: .
V gene: TRBV14
CDR3 DNA: TGTGCCAGCAGCCAAGATACCAGGGTCAGAAAACTGTTTTTT
CDR3 protein: CASSQDTRVRKLFF

J gene: TRBJ2-2
D gene: TRBD2
clone size: .
V gene: TRBV10-2
CDR3 DNA: TGCGCCAGCAGTGAGTCCCCGCGGCTAGCGGACTTTGGCGGGGAGCTGTTTTTT
CDR3 protein: CASSESPRLADFGGELFF

J gene: TRBJ1-1
D gene: .
clone size: .
V gene: TRBV10-3
CDR3 DNA: TGTGCCATCAGTGAGGGAGAGATGAACACTGAAGCTTTCTTT
CDR3 protein: CAISEGEMNTEAFF

J gene: TRBJ1-1
D gene: .
clone size: .
V gene: TRBV25-1
CDR3 DNA: TGTGCCAGCAGTGAATATCCCAACACTGAAGCTTTCTTT
CDR3 protein: CASSEYPNTEAFF

J gene: TRBJ1-1
D gene: .
clone size: .
V gene: TRBV4-1
CDR3 DNA: TGCGCCAGCAGCCGCATGGAGGGGGGGACTGAAGCTTTCTTT
CDR3 protein: CASSRMEGGTEAFF

J gene: TRBJ2-5
D gene: TRBD2
clone size: .
V gene: TRBV4-2
CDR3 DNA: TGTGCCAGCAGCCAACAGCGGGGGGCACAAGAGACCCAGTACTTC
CDR3 protein: CASSQQRGAQETQYF

J gene: TRBJ2-5
D gene: .
clone size: .
V gene: TRBV7-2
CDR3 DNA: TGTGCCAGCAGCAAACAGGGTATGGAGACCCAGTACTTC
CDR3 protein: CASSKQGMETQYF

J gene: TRBJ2-3
D gene: .
clone size: .
V gene: TRBV5-1
CDR3 DNA: TGCGCCAGCAGCTACGGGGCCAACACAGATACGCAGTATTTT
CDR3 protein: CASSYGANTDTQYF

J gene: TRBJ2-7
D gene: .
clone size: .
V gene: TRBV3-1/TRBV3-2
CDR3 DNA: TGTGCCAGCAGCCAAGACAGGGCAGGGCAGTACTTC
CDR3 protein: CASSQDRAGQYF

J gene: TRBJ1-4
D gene: .
clone size: .
V gene: TRBV4-1
CDR3 DNA: TGCGCCAGCAGCCAAGTCCGGACAGCTTCTAATGAAAAACTGTTTTTT
CDR3 protein: CASSQVRTASNEKLFF

J gene: TRBJ2-3
D gene: .
clone size: few
V gene: TRBV14
CDR3 DNA: TGTGCCAGCAGCCAAACGAGCAAAAGCACAGATACGCAGTATTTT
CDR3 protein: CASSQTSKSTDTQYF

J gene: TRBJ1-1
D gene: TRBD1
clone size: .
V gene: TRBV28
CDR3 DNA: TGTGCCAGCAGTGGGATCTCACTAGGACAGGGACTGAACACTGAAGCTTTCTTT
CDR3 protein: CASSGISLGQGLNTEAFF

J gene: TRBJ2-7
D gene: TRBD1
clone size: .
V gene: TRBV5-1
CDR3 DNA: TGCGCCAGCAGCTTGGGGCCGAGGACAGGACCACAACTCAACATTTATACGAGGTGGGAGCAGTACTTC
CDR3 protein: CASSLGPRTGPQLNIYTRWEQYF

J gene: TRBJ1-6
D gene: .
clone size: .
V gene: TRBV7-8
CDR3 DNA: TGTGCCAGCAGCTTATGGGCAGGGGTATCCTATAATTCACCCCTCCACTTT
CDR3 protein: CASSLWAGVSYNSPLHF

J gene: TRBJ2-1
D gene: .
clone size: .
V gene: TRBV4-2
CDR3 DNA: TGTGCCAGCAGCCAAGATCGGACAAGTCAGGACCAAAATGAGCAGTTCTTC
CDR3 protein: CASSQDRTSQDQNEQFF